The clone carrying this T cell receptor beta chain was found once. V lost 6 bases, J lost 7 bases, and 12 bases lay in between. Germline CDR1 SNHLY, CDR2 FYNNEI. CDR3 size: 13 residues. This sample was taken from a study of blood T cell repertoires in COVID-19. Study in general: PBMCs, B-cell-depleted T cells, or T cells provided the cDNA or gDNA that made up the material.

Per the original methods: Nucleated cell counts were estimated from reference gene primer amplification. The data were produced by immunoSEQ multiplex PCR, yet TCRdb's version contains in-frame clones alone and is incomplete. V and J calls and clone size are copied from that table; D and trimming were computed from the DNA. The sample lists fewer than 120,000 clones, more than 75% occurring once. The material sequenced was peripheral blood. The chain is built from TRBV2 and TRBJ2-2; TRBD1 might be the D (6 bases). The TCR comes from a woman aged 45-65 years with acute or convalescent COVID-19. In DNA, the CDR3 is TGTGCCAGCAGGGACAGCGGTATCGGGGAGCTGTTTTTT. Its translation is CASRDSGIGELFF.